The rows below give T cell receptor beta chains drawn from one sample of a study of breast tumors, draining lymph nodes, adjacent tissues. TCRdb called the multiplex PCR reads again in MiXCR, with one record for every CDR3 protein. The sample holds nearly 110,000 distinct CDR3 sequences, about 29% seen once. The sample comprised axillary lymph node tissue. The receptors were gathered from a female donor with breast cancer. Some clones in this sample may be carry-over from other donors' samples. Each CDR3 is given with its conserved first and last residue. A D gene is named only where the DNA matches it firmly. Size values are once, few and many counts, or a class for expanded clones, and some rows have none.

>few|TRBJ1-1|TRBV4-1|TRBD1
TGCGCCAGCAGCCCTCTCAGGGGGGGGACTGAAGCTTTCTTT
CASSPLRGGTEAFF
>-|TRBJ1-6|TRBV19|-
TGTGCCAGTACGGCAGGGGCTCATAATTCACCCCTCCACTTT
CASTAGAHNSPLHF
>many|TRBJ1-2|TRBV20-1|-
TGCAGTGCCTCGGGGGGGCGAGGCTATGGCTACACCTTC
CSASGGRGYGYTF
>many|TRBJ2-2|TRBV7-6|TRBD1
TGTGCCAGCAGCTCTAAGACAGGGGTGAGCACCGGGGAGCTGTTTTTT
CASSSKTGVSTGELFF
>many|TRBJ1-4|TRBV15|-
TGTGCCACCAGCAGGATGGGAGACATCAATGAAAAACTGTTTTTT
CATSRMGDINEKLFF
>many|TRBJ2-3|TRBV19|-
TGTGCCAGTAGTCTACGACTAGTGGGTACCGTTGGAGATACGCAGTATTTT
CASSLRLVGTVGDTQYF
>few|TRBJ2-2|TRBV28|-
TGTGCCATCGGGCATCCCAACACGGGGAGGCATACCACCGGGGAGCTGTTTTTT
CAIGHPNTGRHTTGELFF
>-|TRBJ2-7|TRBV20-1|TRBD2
TGCAGTGCTATCCGGGACGGGGGGTCCTACGAGCAGTACTTC
CSAIRDGGSYEQYF
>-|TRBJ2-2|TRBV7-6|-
TGTGCCAGCAGCTTAGGTCCCCAGGGCTGTGCGAACACCGGGGAGCTGTTTTTT
CASSLGPQGCANTGELFF
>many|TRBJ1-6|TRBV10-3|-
TGTGCCATCAGTCAGGACGCCTCTAGTTTATTGGCCCTCCACTTT
CAISQDASSLLALHF
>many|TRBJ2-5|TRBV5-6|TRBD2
TGTGCCAGCAGCTTGGGTGGGAGGGTAGAGACCCAGTACTTC
CASSLGGRVETQYF
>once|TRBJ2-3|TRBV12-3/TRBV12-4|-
TGTGCCAGCAGTTTAGGGGCTAGTGGGAGGGGGCAGAATACGCAGTATTTT
CASSLGASGRGQNTQYF
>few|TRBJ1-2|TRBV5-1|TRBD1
TGCGCCAGCAGCTCGGGACAGGGAATGGATGACTACGCCTTC
CASSSGQGMDDYAF
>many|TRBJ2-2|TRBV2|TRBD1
TGTGCCAGCAGCGATCACTGGACAGGGACGGAGCTGTTTTTT
CASSDHWTGTELFF
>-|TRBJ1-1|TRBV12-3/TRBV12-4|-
TGTGCCAGCAGTCTCCCTGGAGGCACTGAAGCTTTCTTT
CASSLPGGTEAFF
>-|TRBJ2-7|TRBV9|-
TGTGCCAGCAGCGTAGACCTGGTCGGGGCCTACGAGCAGTACTTC
CASSVDLVGAYEQYF
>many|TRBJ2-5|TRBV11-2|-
TGTGCCAGCAGCTTAGACCCTTTCCAGGTCCAAGAGACCCAGTACTTC
CASSLDPFQVQETQYF
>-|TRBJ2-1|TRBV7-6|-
TGTGCCAGCAGCTTAGGTGAGGGGAAAAGCAATGAGCAGCTCTTC
CASSLGEGKSNEQLF
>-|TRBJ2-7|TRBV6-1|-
TGTACCAGCAGGCGGGTTAAGGCCTACGAGCAGTACTTC
CTSRRVKAYEQYF
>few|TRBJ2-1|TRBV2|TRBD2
TGTGCCAGCAGTGAGGGGCTAGCGGGGTCCGGTGAGCAGTTCTTC
CASSEGLAGSGEQFF